Each of the 26 T cell receptor beta chains below was sequenced from the same sample in a study of cytomegalovirus exposure and HLA in healthy donors. Amplification used 60 Vbeta primers and 13 Jbeta primers. The assay was immunoSEQ multiplex PCR, and TCRdb's table has in-frame clones only and misses some. Of roughly 200,000 clones listed, about nine tenths were seen once; the top ten hold 1% to 1.5%. Sequenced input: PBMCs. These receptors were obtained from a man younger than 45 in good health and CMV-seronegative.

The V gene is TRBV30, the J gene TRBJ2-7; 11 positions match TRBD2. The V segment lost 8 bases and the J segment 7 bases; nucleotides outside the gene matches: 10. The V gene's germline CDR1 is GTSNPN and CDR2 SVGIG (reference sequence). This CDR3 spans 13 amino acids. The CDR3: CARKIAGGREQYF. The CDR3 DNA reads as TGTGCCCGGAAGATAGCGGGAGGGAGGGAGCAGTACTTC.

This chain connects TRBV5-6 to TRBJ1-2, with 10 positions matching TRBD1. V was pared by 2 bases and J by 7 bases, with 5 bases of the junction left unmatched. Looked up from germline, CDR1 is SGHDT and CDR2 is YYEEEE. The CDR3 extends over 14 amino acids. CDR3 nucleotide sequence: TGTGCCAGCAGCTTAGGGACAGGGGCCCGTGGCTACACCTTC. As protein: CASSLGTGARGYTF.

V usage is TRBV5-8 and J usage is TRBJ2-5; TRBD1 aligns across 10 bases. Germline lookup yields CDR1 SGHTS and CDR2 YDEGEE. V gave up 0 bases and J gave up 4 bases; unmatched junction bases: 3. This CDR3 comprises 15 residues. The CDR3 DNA is TGTGCCAGCAGCTTGGGTAGGACAGGGGGAGAGACCCAGTACTTC. Translated: CASSLGRTGGETQYF.

The rearrangement links TRBV5-5 to TRBJ2-7; the match to TRBD2 covers 9 bases. J gave up 5 bases and V 0 bases, and 3 bases lay outside the gene matches. The CDR3 has 14 residues. The germline CDR1 and CDR2 sequences are SGHKS and YYEKEE (reference sequence). Written as DNA, the CDR3 is TGTGCCAGCAGCTTGGTGTCTAGCGGGAACGAGCAGTACTTC. It encodes CASSLVSSGNEQYF.

This clone was detected a few times. The chain is built from TRBV2 and TRBJ1-2; 8 bases match TRBD1. This CDR3 has 14 residues. The V segment lost 4 bases and the J segment 1 base; nucleotides outside the gene matches: 2. Germline V gene sequence: CDR1 SNHLY, CDR2 FYNNEI. CDR3 in DNA: TGTGCCAGCAGTGTTGACAGGGGTAACTATGGCTACACCTTC. It encodes CASSVDRGNYGYTF.

This clone was counted a few times. The chain uses TRBV2 and TRBJ1-1; 7 bases align to TRBD1. Germline CDR1 reads SNHLY; CDR2 reads FYNNEI. The CDR3 has 15 residues. V shed 6 bases, J shed 0 bases, and the junction held 7 bases outside the gene matches. CDR3 DNA: TGTGCCAGCAGGCGGGACAGAACAATGAACACTGAAGCTTTCTTT. This sequence encodes CASRRDRTMNTEAFF.

The chain couples TRBV7-9 to TRBJ1-2, with 7 bases identical to TRBD1. The CDR3 has 17 amino acids. In germline, CDR1 is SEHNR, CDR2 FQNEAQ (reference sequence). V lost 6 bases to trimming and J lost 6 bases; unmatched junction nucleotides: 19. The chain's CDR3 is CASSPNPTGILTDGYTF. The DNA for the CDR3 is TGTGCCAGCAGTCCAAACCCGACAGGGATCCTAACGGATGGCTACACCTTC.

The gene calls are TRBV27 and TRBJ1-5; tentative D call: TRBD1 (6 bases). Trimming removed 2 bases at V and 6 bases at J, with 11 bases between. CDR1 and CDR2 (germline): MNHEY, SMNVEV (reference sequence). CDR3 size: 14 residues. CDR3 loop: CASSLQGIGQPQHF. In DNA form, the CDR3 reads TGTGCCAGCAGTTTACAGGGGATCGGTCAGCCCCAGCATTTT.

The CDR3 is CASSQEVRGRSSTEQYF. CDR3 DNA sequence: TGTGCCAGCAGCCAAGAGGTCCGCGGGAGATCGTCTACCGAGCAGTACTTC. The genes are TRBV4-2 and TRBJ2-7, with 7 bases aligning to TRBD2. The V segment lost 0 bases and the J segment 6 bases; nucleotides outside the gene matches: 14. Germline CDR1 reads LGHNA; CDR2 reads YNFKEQ. The CDR3 loop spans 17 amino acids.

The CDR3 nucleotides read TGCGCCAGCAGCCCGGGACAGGGCGGTGAAAAACTGTTTTTT. As protein: CASSPGQGGEKLFF. The rearrangement uses TRBV5-1 and TRBJ1-4, with 9 bases lining up with TRBD1. Per germline, CDR1 SGHRS and CDR2 YFSETQ. Losses at the gene ends were 4 bases for V and 7 bases for J; bases not matched to a gene: 5. CDR3 length equals 14 residues.

The chain employs TRBV27 and TRBJ1-3; D may be TRBD1 (6 bases). Germline CDR1 MNHEY, CDR2 SMNVEV (reference sequence). V was cut by 2 bases and J by 2 bases, with 13 bases left in between. The CDR3 is made up of 16 amino acids. In nucleotides, the CDR3 is TGTGCCAGCAGTTTAGGTGGTACAGGGCCTGGAAACACCATATATTTT. Translating it yields CASSLGGTGPGNTIYF.

The chain links TRBV5-1 to TRBJ2-3; 9 nucleotides align to TRBD2. Germline lookup yields CDR1 SGHRS and CDR2 YFSETQ. V lost 0 bases, J lost 4 bases, and 6 bases stayed unmatched. CDR3 length: 16 amino acids. CDR3 sequence (DNA): TGCGCCAGCAGCTTGGTCGGTAGCGGGGGATCAGATACGCAGTATTTT. This codes for CASSLVGSGGSDTQYF.

V usage is TRBV28 and J usage is TRBJ2-7; D is undetermined. The CDR3 contains 14 residues. V lost 5 bases and J lost 4, with 15 bases in between. CDR1 and CDR2 (germline): MDHEN, SYDVKM. Here the CDR3 DNA reads TGTGCCAGCAGTCCCCCCTTACGGTTGTACGAGCAGTACTTC. This encodes CASSPPLRLYEQYF.

This clone has only one observation. The chain combines TRBV7-8 with TRBJ1-6, with a tentative D call TRBD1 (5 bases). The CDR3 is made up of 17 amino acids. Per the germline V gene, CDR1 is SGHVS and CDR2 is FQNEAQ. V dropped 5 bases and J dropped 2 bases, with 16 bases sitting between them. In DNA, the CDR3 is TGTGCCAGCAGCGAGGATAGGGGCGTTGCCTATAATTCACCCCTCCACTTT. Residues: CASSEDRGVAYNSPLHF. Full variable domain (remainder filled in from reference TRBV7-8 and TRBJ1-6): GAGVSQSPRYKVAKRGQDVALRCDPISGHVSLFWYQQALGQGPEFLTYFQNEAQLDKSGLPSDRFFAERPEGSVSTLKIQRTQQEDSAVYLCASSEDRGVAYNSPLHFGNGTRLTVT.

The chain links TRBV6-1 to TRBJ1-1, with 7 bases that match TRBD1. Germline values: CDR1 MNHNS, CDR2 SASEGT. The V and J ends lost 6 bases and 0 bases, in that order; junction bases with no gene match: 1. There are 13 residues in the CDR3. CDR3 DNA: TGTGCCAGCAGGACAGGGATGAACACTGAAGCTTTCTTT. Its protein is CASRTGMNTEAFF.

This sequence joins TRBV5-1 and TRBJ2-2, with TRBD1 as a possible D gene (5 bases). Trimming removed 4 bases at V and 3 bases at J, with 13 bases between. The V gene's germline CDR1 is SGHRS and CDR2 YFSETQ. This CDR3 contains 15 residues. CDR3 in amino acids: CASSLTAGYTGELFF. The CDR3, as DNA: TGCGCCAGCAGCCTGACAGCCGGGTACACCGGGGAGCTGTTTTTT.

DNA for the CDR3: TGTGCCAGCAACGGGGGGACTAGCCCCTGGGGGGAGACCCAGTACTTC. It specifies CASNGGTSPWGETQYF. V is TRBV9 and J is TRBJ2-5; 9 bases are shared with TRBD2. Germline CDR1 SGDLS, CDR2 YYNGEE. The V segment lost 6 bases and the J segment 5 bases; nucleotides outside the gene matches: 14. This CDR3 region has 16 residues.

V and J are TRBV27 and TRBJ2-1, with a tentative D call TRBD2 (6 bases). CDR3 size: 13 residues. The germline CDR1 and CDR2 sequences are MNHEY and SMNVEV (reference sequence). V lost 6 bases and J lost 5, with 11 bases in between. CDR3 sequence: CASRGLANNEQFF. For the CDR3, the DNA is TGTGCCAGCAGGGGACTGGCAAACAATGAGCAGTTCTTC.

The V gene is TRBV29-1, the J gene TRBJ2-7, with 9 bases matching TRBD1. CDR3 length: 14 residues. The ends lost 7 bases at V and 0 bases at J; junction bases unmatched: 7. Germline CDR1 and CDR2: SQVTM and ANQGSEA. The CDR3 bases are TGCAGCGCTCGGCGGGACAGGGACTCCTACGAGCAGTACTTC. Protein sequence: CSARRDRDSYEQYF.

The chain couples TRBV27 to TRBJ2-7, with 11 bases matching TRBD2. CDR3 length equals 17 residues. Trimming took 5 bases from V and 2 from J; bases not matched to a gene: 11. Germline V gene lookup returns CDR1 MNHEY and CDR2 SMNVEV (reference sequence). CDR3 sequence (DNA): TGTGCCAGCAGTCCGGGACTAGCGGCAAGCGAAACCTACGAGCAGTACTTC. Protein product: CASSPGLAASETYEQYF.

The genes are TRBV19 and TRBJ1-1; 9 bases are a match to TRBD1. V lost 7 bases and J lost 0; bases outside the gene matches: 15. The germline V gene has CDR1 LNHDA and CDR2 SQIVND (reference sequence). This CDR3 spans 18 amino acids. The CDR3 reads CASNPTGGLLFMNTEAFF. For the CDR3, the DNA is TGTGCCAGTAATCCGACAGGGGGTCTTTTATTTATGAACACTGAAGCTTTCTTT.

V is TRBV27 and J is TRBJ2-5; TRBD2 matches at 7 bases. The CDR3 has 13 residues. CDR1 and CDR2 (germline): MNHEY, SMNVEV (reference sequence). V trimming: 8 bases; J trimming: 8 bases; junction bases outside the gene matches: 11. The CDR3 loop is CASASGPRDTQYF. Written as DNA, the CDR3 is TGTGCCAGCGCTAGCGGTCCAAGAGATACCCAGTACTTC.

The DNA of the CDR3 is TGTGCCAGCAGCTTGGACTTGAACACAGATACGCAGTATTTT. This gives the protein CASSLDLNTDTQYF. This chain links TRBV7-2 with TRBJ2-3; D is perhaps TRBD2 (5 bases). Looked up from germline, CDR1 is SGHTA and CDR2 is FQGNSA. The CDR3 sequence is 14 residues long. The V and J ends lost 3 bases and 2 bases respectively, with 9 bases between them. Full variable domain (outside the CDR3, taken from reference TRBV7-2 and TRBJ2-3): GAGVSQSPSNKVTEKGKDVELRCDPISGHTALYWYRQSLGQGLEFLIYFQGNSAPDKSGLPSDRFSAERTGGSVSTLTIQRTQQEDSAVYLCASSLDLNTDTQYFGPGTRLTVL.

This clone was counted once. J is TRBJ2-7 and V is TRBV11-2, with a tentative D call TRBD2 (5 bases). Germline V CDR1 and CDR2: SGHAT, FQNNGV. The CDR3 loop spans 15 amino acids. Trimming pared 5 bases from V and 4 bases from J, leaving 18 bases between. Written as DNA, the CDR3 is TGTGCCAGCAGCCTGGCTTACGGGGTACGTTACGAGCAGTACTTC. This sequence encodes CASSLAYGVRYEQYF.

Concerning this clone itself: A read error may produce the germline difference seen at one junction end. Other nucleotide sequences from this sample produce the same CDR3. V gene TRBV7-8 combines with J gene TRBJ2-4; 7 nucleotides align to TRBD2. The CDR3 loop spans 15 amino acids. In germline, CDR1 is SGHVS, CDR2 FQNEAQ. The CDR3 nucleotides are TGCGCCAGCAGCTCAAGTGGGAGGGACGGAAACATTCAGTACTTC. It is translated as CASSSSGRDGNIQYF.

V is TRBV28 and J is TRBJ2-1; 7 bases line up with TRBD2. The CDR3 has 15 amino acids. V lost 7 bases and J lost 5; bases outside the gene matches: 11. Germline CDR1 reads MDHEN; CDR2 reads SYDVKM. Here the CDR3 reads CASTLGSSGNNEQFF. CDR3 coding DNA: TGTGCCAGCACCCTAGGGTCTAGCGGAAACAATGAGCAGTTCTTC. Full variable domain (remainder filled in from reference TRBV28 and TRBJ2-1): DVKVTQSSRYLVKRTGEKVFLECVQDMDHENMFWYRQDPGLGLRLIYFSYDVKMKEKGDIPEGYSVSREKKERFSLILESASTNQTSMYLCASTLGSSGNNEQFFGPGTRLTVL.